The 8 T cell receptor beta chains below come from one sample, sequenced in a study of naive and memory T cell subsets. Two oligonucleotides, mixed equimolar, formed the beta constant-region primer covering TRBC1 and TRBC2. The ligated cDNA underwent four PCR rounds using SP2 and nested alpha and beta constant-region primers. TCRdb passed the UMI-ligation and nested PCR reads through MiXCR, listing each CDR3 protein once. The profile shows tens of thousands of distinct CDR3 sequences, about 10% of them singletons. The sequencing input was naive CD8+ T cells from blood. Receptor source: a human donor in good health.

In its sample, this clonotype was seen a few times. The J gene is TRBJ2-3, the V gene TRBV15; 10 positions match TRBD2. The J segment lost 0 bases and the V segment lost 4 bases, leaving 13 bases of the junction unmatched. The germline gives CDR1 LNHNV, CDR2 YYDKDF (reference sequence). CDR3 size: 19 residues. CDR3 coding DNA: TGTGCCACCAGCACGACACTAGCGGGACCTTCCTCCAGCACAGATACGCAGTATTTT. Its protein is CATSTTLAGPSSSTDTQYF. Together with reference TRBV15 and TRBJ2-3, the CDR3 gives the full variable domain: DAMVIQNPRYQVTQFGKPVTLSCSQTLNHNVMYWYQQKSSQAPKLLFHYYDKDFNNEADTPDNFQSRRPNTSFCFLDIRSPGLGDTAMYLCATSTTLAGPSSSTDTQYFGPGTRLTVL.

The rearrangement joins TRBV24-1 to TRBJ2-5; possibly TRBD1 for D (6 bases). The CDR3 extends over 14 amino acids. The germline V gene has CDR1 KGHDR and CDR2 SFDVKD. V lost 9 bases, J lost 0 bases, and 13 bases lay in between. Here the CDR3 reads CATAQGRNQETQYF. The CDR3 DNA follows: TGTGCCACCGCCCAGGGGCGGAACCAAGAGACCCAGTACTTC.

V usage is TRBV5-1 and J usage is TRBJ2-3; TRBD1 is a possible D gene (6 bases). Between the trimmed V and J ends, which lost 3 bases and 4 bases, there was a span of 15 bases. CDR1 and CDR2 from the germline V gene are SGHRS and YFSETQ. The CDR3 contains 15 residues. The CDR3 DNA reads as TGCGCCAGCAGCTCCCGACAGGACAAGGCAGATACGCAGTATTTT. Translated, it gives CASSSRQDKADTQYF.

In its sample, this clonotype was seen a few times. The chain couples TRBV10-3 to TRBJ2-1; D call uncertain. The CDR3 length is 17 residues. Germline assignment: CDR1 ENHRY and CDR2 SYGVKD. Trimming took 6 bases from V and 0 from J, leaving 18 bases between them. In DNA, the CDR3 is TGTGCCATCAGAAGACCCGACGGTGAGAGCTCCTACAATGAGCAGTTCTTC. This codes for CAIRRPDGESSYNEQFF.

The rearrangement joins TRBV7-2 to TRBJ2-3; 7 bases are a match to TRBD1. The CDR3 totals 15 residues. V dropped 7 bases and J dropped 4; count of bases not matched to a gene: 11. Germline V gives CDR1 SGHTA, CDR2 FQGNSA. CDR3 nucleotide sequence: TGTGCCAGCACCCGGTCCTACAGGGGCGCAGATACGCAGTATTTT. Translating gives CASTRSYRGADTQYF.

The chain combines TRBV12-3 or TRBV12-4 with TRBJ2-5; weak D call: TRBD2 (6 bases). V was clipped by 5 bases and J by 5 bases, with 18 bases between them. This CDR3 contains 15 residues. The CDR3 DNA sequence: TGTGCCAGCAGTCTGGGGACGGCTGCGGGGGAGACCCAGTACTTC. This codes for CASSLGTAAGETQYF.

The sample holds a few counts of this clonotype. DNA for the CDR3: TGCGCCAGCAGCCAAGCTAGTAGCTACGAGCAGTACTTC. The encoded protein is CASSQASSYEQYF. The V call is TRBV4-1, the J call TRBJ2-7; D not resolved. The germline CDR1 and CDR2 sequences are MGHRA and YSYEKL. The V and J ends lost 1 base and 3 bases respectively, with 7 bases between them. The CDR3 length is 13 residues.

This clonotype has more than one count but fewer than ten. The CDR3 coding sequence is TGTGCCAGTGGGACAGGCGGCTACGAGCAGTACTTC. This translates into CASGTGGYEQYF. The gene calls are TRBV27 and TRBJ2-7; TRBD1 matches at 8 bases. V gave up 9 bases and J gave up 3 bases; unmatched junction bases: 4. The CDR3 covers 12 residues. The germline V gene has CDR1 MNHEY and CDR2 SMNVEV (reference sequence).